Listed below are T cell receptor beta chains from one sample, sequenced in a study of cytomegalovirus exposure and HLA in healthy donors. The method was immunoSEQ multiplex PCR; TCRdb's version includes in-frame clones alone and lacks a portion of them. Of around 160,000 clones detected, around 80% appear once; the ten largest clones hold about an eighth. The sample comprised PBMCs. The receptors derive from a man aged 40-49 years in good health and CMV-seropositive. The CDR3 runs from the conserved cysteine through the conserved F or W. The D gene is left open where the match is weak. Rows may omit the clone size; those that give it use once, few, many or a size class.

d_call,clone_size,v_call,j_call,cdr3_aa,cdr3_nt
.,.,TRBV28,TRBJ1-5,CASSPGGSNQPQHF,TGTGCCAGCAGTCCCGGGGGAAGCAATCAGCCCCAGCATTTT
TRBD1,.,TRBV5-1,TRBJ2-3,CASTLNRGSTDTQYF,TGCGCCAGCACCTTAAACAGGGGAAGCACAGATACGCAGTATTTT
TRBD2,.,TRBV7-8,TRBJ2-1,CASTTSILAGRDEQFF,TGTGCCAGCACCACCTCCATACTAGCGGGGAGGGATGAGCAGTTCTTC
.,.,TRBV7-8,TRBJ1-2,CASTPRGDYGYTF,TGTGCCAGCACCCCCCGGGGGGACTATGGCTACACCTTC
.,.,TRBV11-1,TRBJ2-7,CASSSDTQIYEQYF,TGTGCCAGCAGCTCGGACACCCAAATCTACGAGCAGTACTTC
.,.,TRBV28,TRBJ2-7,CASMSSSYEQYF,TGTGCCAGCATGTCTAGCTCCTACGAGCAGTACTTC
TRBD2,few,TRBV5-4,TRBJ2-3,CASSWGGRDTQYF,TGTGCCAGCAGCTGGGGGGGTAGAGATACGCAGTATTTT
TRBD1,.,TRBV4-3,TRBJ1-5,CASSQELGQVNQPQHF,TGCGCCAGCAGCCAAGAGTTGGGACAGGTCAATCAGCCCCAGCATTTT
.,.,TRBV5-5,TRBJ1-5,CASSLDSFSNQPQHF,TGTGCCAGCAGCCTAGACAGTTTTAGCAATCAGCCCCAGCATTTT
TRBD1,.,TRBV27,TRBJ1-5,CASSRGRSNQPQHF,TGTGCCAGCAGCAGGGGGCGTAGCAATCAGCCCCAGCATTTT
.,.,TRBV7-3,TRBJ1-2,CASSPYGGTAPYGYTF,TGTGCCAGCAGCCCCTACGGAGGGACGGCGCCCTATGGCTACACCTTC
.,.,TRBV20-1,TRBJ2-5,CSAWEETQYF,TGCAGTGCTTGGGAGGAGACCCAGTACTTC
.,once,TRBV5-4,TRBJ2-5,CASSPRSQETQYF,TGTGCCAGCAGCCCCAGATCTCAAGAGACCCAGTACTTC
.,.,TRBV12-2,TRBJ2-3,CASRLGRRREPTDTQYF,TGTGCAAGTCGCTTAGGGCGGCGGCGGGAGCCAACAGATACGCAGTATTTT
.,.,TRBV5-3,TRBJ2-7,CARSLKRRSSYEQYF,TGTGCCAGAAGCTTGAAACGGAGGAGCTCCTACGAGCAGTACTTC
TRBD2,.,TRBV7-2,TRBJ2-7,CASSLGLAGAYEQYF,TGTGCCAGCAGCCTAGGACTAGCGGGAGCCTACGAGCAGTACTTC